Listed below are T cell receptor beta chains from one sample, sequenced in a study of T cell repertoires in cytomegalovirus infection. No cognate antigen is known for these TCRs. TCRdb processed the reads anew with MiXCR; each CDR3 protein has one entry. The table has some 480,000 distinct CDR3 sequences, more than 30% seen once; the top ten hold about a sixth. Material: cultured PBMCs, obtained from culture after CMV antigen stimulation. Receptor source: a human donor in good health (CMV status not recorded). Some clones in this sample may be carry-over from other donors' samples. Each CDR3 is given with its conserved first and last residue. A D gene is named only where the DNA matches it firmly. Size values are once, few and many counts, or a class for expanded clones, and some rows have none.

TRBJ1-2,-,-,TRBV12-3/TRBV12-4,TGTGCCAGCAGTTTAGTGGGGGGAAGTGGCTATGGCTACACCTTC,CASSLVGGSGYGYTF
TRBJ2-1,TRBD2,few,TRBV12-3/TRBV12-4,TGTGCCAGCAGTTTCGGCGGGAGTTCGAATGAGCAGTTCTTC,CASSFGGSSNEQFF
TRBJ2-4,-,few,TRBV11-2,TGTGCCAGCAGCCCGCCTCAGATGCTAGCCAAAAACATTCAGTACTTC,CASSPPQMLAKNIQYF
TRBJ2-5,TRBD1,many,TRBV6-6,TGTGCCAGCAGGTGGACAGGGGGCGCGGAAGAGACCCAGTACTTC,CASRWTGGAEETQYF
TRBJ2-1,TRBD2,-,TRBV7-8,TGTGCCAGCTCCACTAGGGGACTAGCGGGATTTGGCTCCTACAATGAGCAGTTCTTC,CASSTRGLAGFGSYNEQFF
TRBJ1-1,TRBD1,-,TRBV6-8,TGTGCCAGCAGTTACTTGGACAGGGGTAGAACTGAAGCTTTCTTT,CASSYLDRGRTEAFF
TRBJ2-3,-,-,TRBV7-6,TGTGCCAGCAGCTATCGAACGGGGTCAGATACGCAGTATTTT,CASSYRTGSDTQYF
TRBJ2-2,-,-,TRBV4-1,TGCGCCAGCAGCCCGCAGCCGGGGGCGGACACCGGGGAGCTGTTTTTT,CASSPQPGADTGELFF
TRBJ2-2,TRBD1,-,TRBV19,TGTGCCAGTAGTAAGGGGACAGGGATTTCCGGGGAGCTGTTTTTT,CASSKGTGISGELFF
TRBJ2-1,-,-,TRBV12-5,TGTGCCGAGGGCGCCGGAGGGTACTACAATGAGCAGTTCTTC,CAEGAGGYYNEQFF
TRBJ1-2,-,-,TRBV7-6,TGTGCCAGCAGCTTTTTGTATAACTATGGCTACACCTTC,CASSFLYNYGYTF
TRBJ2-1,-,-,TRBV29-1,TGCAGCGTTGCGACAGGATACAATGAGCAGTTCTTC,CSVATGYNEQFF
TRBJ1-2,-,-,TRBV11-2,TGTGCCAGCAGCTCAGGGGACTCTTTAGATGGCTACACCTTC,CASSSGDSLDGYTF
TRBJ1-1,TRBD1,few,TRBV6-2/TRBV6-3,TGTGCCAGCAGGGACTTGGGTTGGACAGGAGAGAACACTGAAGCTTTCTTT,CASRDLGWTGENTEAFF
TRBJ2-1,-,-,TRBV25-1,TGTGCCAGCAGTGACCAGGGGGGATCCTACAATGAGCAGTTCTTC,CASSDQGGSYNEQFF
TRBJ2-7,-,-,TRBV20-1,TGCAGTGCTGGGCCTGGGGCATCCTACGAGCAGTACTTC,CSAGPGASYEQYF
TRBJ1-5,-,-,TRBV9,TGTGCCAGCAGCCTCGGACTCCTTAGCAATCAGCCCCAGCATTTT,CASSLGLLSNQPQHF
TRBJ1-1,-,few,TRBV7-2,TGTGCCAGCAGCTTAGAAAACAAGGACACTGAAGCTTTCTTT,CASSLENKDTEAFF
TRBJ2-1,-,-,TRBV19,TGTGCCAGTAGTAAAAGAATTGTGGGACTTTCGTACAATGAGCAGTTCTTC,CASSKRIVGLSYNEQFF
TRBJ2-1,-,-,TRBV20-1,TGCAGTGCAGCCCCCTTAGGCTCCTACAATGAGCAGTTCTTC,CSAAPLGSYNEQFF
TRBJ1-4,TRBD1,-,TRBV12-3/TRBV12-4,TGTGCCAGCAGTTTAGCACTACAGGGGACAACTAATGAAAAACTGTTTTTT,CASSLALQGTTNEKLFF
TRBJ1-2,TRBD1,few,TRBV27,TGTGCCAGCAGGGCTGGACAGGGTCTTGGCTACACCTTC,CASRAGQGLGYTF
TRBJ2-3,-,-,TRBV4-2,TGTGCCAGCAGCCAACCCGGGAGTAGCACAGATACGCAGTATTTT,CASSQPGSSTDTQYF
TRBJ1-5,-,few,TRBV2,TGTGCCAGCAGTGAGGATACGACGGCACAGCCCCAGCATTTT,CASSEDTTAQPQHF
TRBJ2-1,-,many,TRBV7-2,TGTGCCAGCAGCGCCCATCGGACCGGCGAGCAGTTCTTC,CASSAHRTGEQFF
TRBJ1-1,-,-,TRBV10-3,TGTGCCACCTGTACAGGTGGACGTCCTGAAGCTTTCTTT,CATCTGGRPEAFF
TRBJ1-1,TRBD1,few,TRBV12-3/TRBV12-4,TGTGCCAGCAGACGGGCAGGGGGAATCGTGAACACTGAAGCTTTCTTT,CASRRAGGIVNTEAFF
TRBJ2-3,TRBD2,-,TRBV5-4,TGTGCCAGCAGCTTGGTCGCCGGGAGGCCCACAGATACGCAGTATTTT,CASSLVAGRPTDTQYF
TRBJ2-1,-,-,TRBV7-8,TGTGCCTCTCGACCGGCAGGCGGGCCCTCCTACAATGAGCAGTTCTTC,CASRPAGGPSYNEQFF
TRBJ2-3,-,few,TRBV2,TGTGCCAGCCGGCGACAGGACCCCCAAGATACGCAGTATTTT,CASRRQDPQDTQYF
TRBJ2-3,TRBD2,once,TRBV18,TGTGCCAGCTCACCACGGCCTAGCGGTAGCACAGATACGCAGTATTTT,CASSPRPSGSTDTQYF
TRBJ2-7,TRBD1,-,TRBV7-3,TGTGCCAGCAGCGCGGGACAGGGGGGCTACGAGCAGTACTTC,CASSAGQGGYEQYF
TRBJ2-3,-,few,TRBV7-2,TGTGCCAGCAGCTTAGAAGCGTGGGGGGTGAGCACAGATACGCAGTATTTT,CASSLEAWGVSTDTQYF
TRBJ1-4,-,-,TRBV2,TGTGCCAGCAGTATCGGTGTGGGCCTCGGAAAACTGTTTTTT,CASSIGVGLGKLFF
TRBJ1-1,-,-,TRBV7-2,TGTGCCAGCAGCTTAAGGCCGGGGAACACTGAAGCTTTCTTT,CASSLRPGNTEAFF
TRBJ2-7,-,-,TRBV15,TGTGCCACCAGCAGAGAGCTGGGGTACGAGCAGTACTTC,CATSRELGYEQYF
TRBJ2-1,TRBD2,-,TRBV7-3,TGTGCCAGCAGCGATAGCGGGAGGAACTACAATGAGCAGTTCTTC,CASSDSGRNYNEQFF
TRBJ2-2,-,-,TRBV4-1,TGCGCCAGTTCTCGGGCGGAATCAGACACCGGGGAGCTGTTTTTT,CASSRAESDTGELFF
TRBJ2-1,TRBD1,few,TRBV19,TGTGCCAGTAGTATTGGACAGGGTTCCTACAATGAGCAGTTCTTC,CASSIGQGSYNEQFF
TRBJ1-1,-,-,TRBV12-3/TRBV12-4,TGTGCCAGCAGCAGACAGGTCACTGAAGCTTTCTTT,CASSRQVTEAFF